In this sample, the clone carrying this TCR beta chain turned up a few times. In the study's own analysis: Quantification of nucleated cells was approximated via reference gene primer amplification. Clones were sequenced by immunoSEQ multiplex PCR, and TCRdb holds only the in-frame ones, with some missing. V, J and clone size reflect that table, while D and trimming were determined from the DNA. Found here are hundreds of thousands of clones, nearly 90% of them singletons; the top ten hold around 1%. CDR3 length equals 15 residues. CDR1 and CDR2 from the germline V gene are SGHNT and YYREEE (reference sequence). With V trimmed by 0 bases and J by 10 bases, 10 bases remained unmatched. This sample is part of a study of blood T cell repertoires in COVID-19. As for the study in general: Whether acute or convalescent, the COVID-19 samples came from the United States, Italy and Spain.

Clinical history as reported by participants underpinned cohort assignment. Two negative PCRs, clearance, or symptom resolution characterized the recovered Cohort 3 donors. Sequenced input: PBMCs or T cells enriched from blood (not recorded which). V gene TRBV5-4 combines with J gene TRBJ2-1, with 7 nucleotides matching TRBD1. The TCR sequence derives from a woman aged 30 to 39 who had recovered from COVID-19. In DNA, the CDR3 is TGTGCCAGCAGCTTGGGACAGGGTATTTTTAAAGAGCAGTTCTTC. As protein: CASSLGQGIFKEQFF.